This T cell receptor beta chain was captured in a study of response to subunit inactivated influenza vaccine listed by TCRdb under 2018. For context, the study as a whole: To follow how T cells responded to a trivalent subunit inactivated influenza vaccine, the researchers relied on deep quantitative profiling of the T cell receptor repertoire. Study-level results and caveats: The authors suggested that each seasonal influenza vaccination may recruit only a limited number of new T cells.

This clonotype has a handful of counts. Its recognized antigen is unknown. No base-level quality is on record; no much larger clone is a single base apart. Library method: RT-PCR. TCRdb lists the instrument as Illumina HiSeq 2500. TCRdb took the public reads, trimmed them with fastp at Q25, ran MiXCR for clone calling and kept in-frame beta chains. Rows matching on CDR3 protein sequence are summarized as one entry with the most common DNA and genes. A total of hundreds of thousands of distinct CDR3 sequences appear in this sample, 12% of them only once. The ten largest account for around 9.6% of the sample. From the cysteine through the phenylalanine, the CDR3 covers 16 amino acids. The retained sequence is limited to the CDR3, 48 bases, with the frame set at the first base.

The sequence was obtained from a man between 50 and 59 years old who received an inactivated influenza vaccine. Donor details come from another sample of the same person, matched by shared clones. Here the sequenced sample was PBMCs from blood, taken on the day of vaccination. Recombination connected TRBV21-1 to TRBJ2-7; no DNA check was done on the table's D call, TRBD2. TRBV21-1 corresponds to a pseudogene. The DNA reads as follows: TGTGCCAGCAGCAAATATCCGGGACTAGCAACCTACGAGCAGTACTTC. It codes for CASSKYPGLATYEQYF.